This T cell receptor (beta chain) was recorded in a study of CD8 T cells in ankylosing spondylitis (dated by TCRdb to the late 2010s). Some background on the complete study: The study profiled T cell receptor beta repertoires in healthy donors and ankylosing spondylitis patients to find disease-linked TCR variants. The full study cohort comprised about 24 ankylosing spondylitis patients and about 110 healthy donors. Peripheral blood samples were taken, and synovial fluid was additionally collected from ankylosing spondylitis patients. Study-wide findings and limitations: A TCR beta motif of several highly homologous amino acid variants appeared characteristic of blood from ankylosing spondylitis patients. The disease-linked clones had a CD8+ phenotype and were found at relatively low frequencies in peripheral blood. The disease-linked clones were reported to be significantly enriched in matched synovial fluid samples from ankylosing spondylitis patients. Some of the motif variants had been reported before in the synovial fluid and blood of reactive arthritis patients, a finding that suggests common disease-initiation mechanisms.

Sequencing instrument: Illumina HiSeq 2500. TCR beta libraries were prepared by quantitative 5'-RACE with molecular barcodes. The study's processing was this. To identify disease-linked TCR variants, a new computational method was used, one built on a probabilistic model of VDJ rearrangement. TCRdb trimmed the raw reads at Q25, called clones with MiXCR and kept productive beta chains. CDR3 protein sequences are deduplicated, and each keeps its most common genes and DNA. It is TCRdb's table, rather than the study itself, that gives the V and J calls and clone size. A total of a few hundred thousand distinct CDR3 sequences appear in this sample, under 30% of them only once. Jointly, the top ten make up over 0.55% of the sample. V is pruned by 5 bases and J by 3 bases, leaving 11 bases of the junction without a gene match. According to the germline V gene, CDR1 reads SGHTA and CDR2 reads FQGTGA. Taken from cysteine to phenylalanine, the CDR3 has 16 residues. The entry retains the CDR3 DNA only, 48 bases that are in frame from base 1.

With regard to this clonotype: The clone's antigen remains unknown. No much larger clone is present one base from it, and per-base qualities are unavailable.

The sequence was obtained from a male donor with ankylosing spondylitis or in good health (not recorded which). Sequenced: blood, either unsorted or a sorted T cell fraction (not recorded which). The rearranged chain carries TRBV7-3 and TRBJ2-3; the central 7 bases match TRBD2. The nucleotide sequence reads TGTGCCAGCAGCGCCCCAGACAGCGGGGAAACAGATACGCAGTATTTT. Its protein is CASSAPDSGETDTQYF.